This T cell receptor beta chain was sequenced in a study of blood T cell repertoires in COVID-19. The germline V and J ends were trimmed by 3 bases and 5 bases, with 10 bases remaining between them. The CDR3 runs to 13 residues. Germline V gene lookup returns CDR1 MNHNS and CDR2 SASEGT. Produced via immunoSEQ multiplex PCR; TCRdb's table is partial and in-frame only. The top ten clones hold about 10% of a sample with 150,000 or so clones, roughly 86% of them seen once. The clonotype was recovered from an older woman with COVID-19, enrolled during active disease. Sequencing was carried out using peripheral blood. V gene TRBV6-1 combines with J gene TRBJ1-2; possibly TRBD1 for D (6 bases). As DNA, the CDR3 is TGTGCCAGCAGTGATGGCAGGGGTTATGGCTACACCTTC. It codes for CASSDGRGYGYTF.